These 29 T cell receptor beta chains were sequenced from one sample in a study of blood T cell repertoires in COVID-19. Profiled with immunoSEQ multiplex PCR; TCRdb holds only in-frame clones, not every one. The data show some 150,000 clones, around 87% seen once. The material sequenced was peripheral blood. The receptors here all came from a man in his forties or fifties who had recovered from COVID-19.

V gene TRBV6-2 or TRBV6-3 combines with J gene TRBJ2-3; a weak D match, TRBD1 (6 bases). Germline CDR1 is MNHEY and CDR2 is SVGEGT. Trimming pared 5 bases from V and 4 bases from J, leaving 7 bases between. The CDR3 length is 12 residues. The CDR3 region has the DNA TGTGCCAGCAGTCGACAGGCAGATACGCAGTATTTT. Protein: CASSRQADTQYF.

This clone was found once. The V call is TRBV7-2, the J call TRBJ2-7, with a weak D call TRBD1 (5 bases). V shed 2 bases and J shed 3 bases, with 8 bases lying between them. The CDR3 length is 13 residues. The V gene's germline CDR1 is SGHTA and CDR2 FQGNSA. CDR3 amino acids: CASSLQGNYEQYF. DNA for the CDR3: TGTGCCAGCAGCTTACAGGGAAACTACGAGCAGTACTTC. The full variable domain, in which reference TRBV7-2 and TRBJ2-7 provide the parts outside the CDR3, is GAGVSQSPSNKVTEKGKDVELRCDPISGHTALYWYRQSLGQGLEFLIYFQGNSAPDKSGLPSDRFSAERTGGSVSTLTIQRTQQEDSAVYLCASSLQGNYEQYFGPGTRLTVT.

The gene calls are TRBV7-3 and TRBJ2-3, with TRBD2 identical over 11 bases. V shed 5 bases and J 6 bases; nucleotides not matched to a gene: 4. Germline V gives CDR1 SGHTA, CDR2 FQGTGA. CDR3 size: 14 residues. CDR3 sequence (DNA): TGTGCCAGCAGCCCTAGCGGGGGGACGGATACGCAGTATTTT. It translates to CASSPSGGTDTQYF.

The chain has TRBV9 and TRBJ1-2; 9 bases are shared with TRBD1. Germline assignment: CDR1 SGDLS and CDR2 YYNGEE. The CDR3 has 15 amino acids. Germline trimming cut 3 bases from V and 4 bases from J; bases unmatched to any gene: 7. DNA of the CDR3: TGTGCCAGCAGCGCCCGGACAGGGGATATCTATGGCTACACCTTC. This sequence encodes CASSARTGDIYGYTF.

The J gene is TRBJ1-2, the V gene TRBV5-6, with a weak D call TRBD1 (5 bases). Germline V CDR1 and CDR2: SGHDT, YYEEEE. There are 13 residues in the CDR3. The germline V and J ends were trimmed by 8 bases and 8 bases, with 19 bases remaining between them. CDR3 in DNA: TGTGCCAGTACCCTTATCAGGGCTGGGGGCTACACCTTC. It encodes CASTLIRAGGYTF.

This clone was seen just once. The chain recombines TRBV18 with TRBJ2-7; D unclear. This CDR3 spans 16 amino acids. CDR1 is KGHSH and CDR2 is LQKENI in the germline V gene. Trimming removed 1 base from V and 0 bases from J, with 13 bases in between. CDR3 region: CASSPLMAEYSYEQYF. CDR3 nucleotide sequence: TGTGCCAGCTCACCACTGATGGCAGAATACTCCTACGAGCAGTACTTC. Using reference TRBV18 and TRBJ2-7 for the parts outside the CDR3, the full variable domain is NAGVMQNPRHLVRRRGQEARLRCSPMKGHSHVYWYRQLPEEGLKFMVYLQKENIIDESGMPKERFSAEFPKEGPSILRIQQVVRGDSAAYFCASSPLMAEYSYEQYFGPGTRLTVT.

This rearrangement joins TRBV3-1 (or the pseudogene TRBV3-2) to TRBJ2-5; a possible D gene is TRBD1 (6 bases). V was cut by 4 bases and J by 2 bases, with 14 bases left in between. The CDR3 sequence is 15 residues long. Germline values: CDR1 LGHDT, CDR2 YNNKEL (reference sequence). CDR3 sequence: CASSPAQGPQETQYF. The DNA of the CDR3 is TGTGCCAGCAGCCCCGCACAGGGACCTCAAGAGACCCAGTACTTC.

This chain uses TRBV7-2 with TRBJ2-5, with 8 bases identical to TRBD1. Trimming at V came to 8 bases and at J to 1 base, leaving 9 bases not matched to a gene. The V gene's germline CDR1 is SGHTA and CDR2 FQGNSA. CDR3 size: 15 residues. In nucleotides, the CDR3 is TGTGCCAGCGGACCGACAGGGGCACTCCAAGAGACCCAGTACTTC. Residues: CASGPTGALQETQYF.

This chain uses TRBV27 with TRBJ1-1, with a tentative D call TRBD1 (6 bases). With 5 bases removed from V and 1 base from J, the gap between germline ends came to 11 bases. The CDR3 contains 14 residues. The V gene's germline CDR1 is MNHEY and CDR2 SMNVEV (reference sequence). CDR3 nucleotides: TGTGCCAGCAGTATACAGGGAACGAACACTGAAGCTTTCTTT. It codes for CASSIQGTNTEAFF.

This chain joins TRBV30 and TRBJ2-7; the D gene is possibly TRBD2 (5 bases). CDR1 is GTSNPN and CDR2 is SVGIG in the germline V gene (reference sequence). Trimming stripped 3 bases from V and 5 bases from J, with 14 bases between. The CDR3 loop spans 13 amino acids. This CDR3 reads CAWSAEGTDEQYF. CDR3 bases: TGTGCCTGGAGCGCCGAGGGAACGGACGAGCAGTACTTC.

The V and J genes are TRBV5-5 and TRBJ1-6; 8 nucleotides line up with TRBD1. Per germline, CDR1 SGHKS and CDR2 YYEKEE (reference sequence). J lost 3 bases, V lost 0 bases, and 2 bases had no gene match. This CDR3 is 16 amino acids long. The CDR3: CASSLAGGGYNSPLHF. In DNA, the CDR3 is TGTGCCAGCAGCTTGGCAGGGGGCGGCTATAATTCACCCCTCCACTTT.

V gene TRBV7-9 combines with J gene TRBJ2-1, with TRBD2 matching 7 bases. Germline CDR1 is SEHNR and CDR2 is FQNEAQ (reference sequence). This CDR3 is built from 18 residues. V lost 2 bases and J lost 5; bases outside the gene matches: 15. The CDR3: CASSLWRGSATDHNEQFF. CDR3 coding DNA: TGTGCCAGCAGCTTATGGCGGGGGTCCGCAACGGATCACAATGAGCAGTTCTTC.

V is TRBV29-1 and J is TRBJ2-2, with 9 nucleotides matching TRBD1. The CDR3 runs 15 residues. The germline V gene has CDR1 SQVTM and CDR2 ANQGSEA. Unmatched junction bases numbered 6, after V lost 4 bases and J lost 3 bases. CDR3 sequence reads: CSVGPGTGYTGELFF. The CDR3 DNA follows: TGCAGCGTTGGACCCGGGACAGGGTACACCGGGGAGCTGTTTTTT.

CDR3 loop: CASSPSPGTGGRTEAFF. In DNA form, the CDR3 reads TGTGCCAGCAGCCCTAGTCCCGGGACAGGGGGCCGGACTGAAGCTTTCTTT. This chain links TRBV6-2 or TRBV6-3 with TRBJ1-1; 12 positions agree with TRBD1. The CDR3 spans 17 residues. With V trimmed by 6 bases and J by 5 bases, 13 bases remained unmatched. Germline loops: CDR1 MNHEY, CDR2 SVGEGT.

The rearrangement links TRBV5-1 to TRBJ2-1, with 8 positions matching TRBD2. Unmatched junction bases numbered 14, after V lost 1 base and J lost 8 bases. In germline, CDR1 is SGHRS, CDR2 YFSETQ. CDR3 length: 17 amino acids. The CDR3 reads CASSLTGLALKRDEQFF. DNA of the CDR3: TGCGCCAGCAGCTTGACCGGACTAGCTCTTAAGCGCGATGAGCAGTTCTTC.

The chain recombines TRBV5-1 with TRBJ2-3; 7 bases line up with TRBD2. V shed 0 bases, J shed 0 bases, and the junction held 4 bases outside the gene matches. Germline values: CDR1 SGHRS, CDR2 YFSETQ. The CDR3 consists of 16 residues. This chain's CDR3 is CASSLEGLTSTDTQYF. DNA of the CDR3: TGCGCCAGCAGCTTGGAGGGACTAACTAGCACAGATACGCAGTATTTT.

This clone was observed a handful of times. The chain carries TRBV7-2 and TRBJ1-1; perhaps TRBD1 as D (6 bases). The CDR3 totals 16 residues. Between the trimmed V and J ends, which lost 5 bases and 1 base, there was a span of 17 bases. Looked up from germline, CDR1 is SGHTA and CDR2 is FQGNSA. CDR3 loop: CASSPFGRGRNTEAFF. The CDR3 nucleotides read TGTGCCAGCAGCCCATTCGGCAGGGGTAGGAACACTGAAGCTTTCTTT.

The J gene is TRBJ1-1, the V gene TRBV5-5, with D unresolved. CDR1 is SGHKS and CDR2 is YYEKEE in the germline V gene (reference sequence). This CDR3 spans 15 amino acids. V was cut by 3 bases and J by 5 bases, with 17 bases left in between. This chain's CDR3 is CASSSPSAIGTEAFF. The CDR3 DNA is TGTGCCAGCAGCTCCCCCTCAGCGATCGGAACTGAAGCTTTCTTT. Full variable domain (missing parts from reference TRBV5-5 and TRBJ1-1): DAGVTQSPTHLIKTRGQQVTLRCSPISGHKSVSWYQQVLGQGPQFIFQYYEKEERGRGNFPDRFSARQFPNYSSELNVNALLLGDSALYLCASSSPSAIGTEAFFGQGTRLTVV.

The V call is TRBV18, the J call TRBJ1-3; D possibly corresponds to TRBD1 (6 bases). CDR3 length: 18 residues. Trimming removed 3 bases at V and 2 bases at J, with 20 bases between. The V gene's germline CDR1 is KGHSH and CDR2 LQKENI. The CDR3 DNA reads TGTGCCAGCTCACCCCTCCTCAGGGGAGAATCTACTGGAAACACCATATATTTT. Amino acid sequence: CASSPLLRGESTGNTIYF.

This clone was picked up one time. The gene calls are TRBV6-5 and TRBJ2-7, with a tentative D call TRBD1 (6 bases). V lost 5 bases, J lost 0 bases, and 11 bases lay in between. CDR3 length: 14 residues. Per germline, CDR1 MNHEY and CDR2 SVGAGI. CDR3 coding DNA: TGTGCCAGCAGTACGGGACACCTCTCCTACGAGCAGTACTTC. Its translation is CASSTGHLSYEQYF.

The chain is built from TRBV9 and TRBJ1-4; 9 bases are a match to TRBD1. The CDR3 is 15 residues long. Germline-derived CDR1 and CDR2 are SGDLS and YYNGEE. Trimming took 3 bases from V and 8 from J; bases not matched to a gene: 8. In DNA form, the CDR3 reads TGTGCCAGCAGCGGGGGACAGGGAAAACGGGAAAAACTGTTTTTT. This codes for CASSGGQGKREKLFF.

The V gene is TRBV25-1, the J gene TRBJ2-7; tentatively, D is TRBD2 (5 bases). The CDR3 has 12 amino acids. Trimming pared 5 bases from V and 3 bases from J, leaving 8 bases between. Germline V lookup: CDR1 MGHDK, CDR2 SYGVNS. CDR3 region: CASSSGNYEQYF. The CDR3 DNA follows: TGTGCCAGCAGTTCGGGGAACTACGAGCAGTACTTC.

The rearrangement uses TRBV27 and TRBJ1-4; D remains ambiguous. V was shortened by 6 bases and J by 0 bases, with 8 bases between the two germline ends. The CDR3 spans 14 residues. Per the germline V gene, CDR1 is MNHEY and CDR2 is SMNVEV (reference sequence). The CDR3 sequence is CASSPLSTNEKLFF. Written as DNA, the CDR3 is TGTGCCAGCAGCCCCTTATCAACTAATGAAAAACTGTTTTTT.

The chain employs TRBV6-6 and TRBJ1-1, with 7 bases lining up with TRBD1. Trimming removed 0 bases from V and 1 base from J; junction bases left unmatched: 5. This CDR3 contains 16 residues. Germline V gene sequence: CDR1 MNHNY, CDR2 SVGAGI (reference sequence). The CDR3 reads CASSYSRGGRNTEAFF. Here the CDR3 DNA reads TGTGCCAGCAGTTACTCGAGAGGGGGCAGGAACACTGAAGCTTTCTTT.

CDR3 DNA sequence: TGTGCCAGCAGCTTGAGACAGGGGGGTTCAGAAAACATTCAGTACTTC. Amino acids: CASSLRQGGSENIQYF. The chain uses TRBV11-3 and TRBJ2-4; 9 positions agree with TRBD1. From germline, CDR1 is SGHNT and CDR2 YENEEA. V shed 3 bases and J 5 bases; nucleotides not matched to a gene: 8. This CDR3 is 16 amino acids long. Looking up the rest from reference TRBV11-3 and TRBJ2-4 gives the full variable domain: EAGVVQSPRYKIIEKKQPVAFWCNPISGHNTLYWYLQNLGQGPELLIRYENEEAVDDSQLPKDRFSAERLKGVDSTLKIQPAELGDSAVYLCASSLRQGGSENIQYFGAGTRLSVL.

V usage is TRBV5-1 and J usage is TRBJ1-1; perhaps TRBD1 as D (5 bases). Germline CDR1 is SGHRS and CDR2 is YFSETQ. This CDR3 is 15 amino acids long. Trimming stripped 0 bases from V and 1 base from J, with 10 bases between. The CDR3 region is CASSLEVQGNTEAFF. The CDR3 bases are TGCGCCAGCAGCTTGGAGGTTCAGGGGAACACTGAAGCTTTCTTT.

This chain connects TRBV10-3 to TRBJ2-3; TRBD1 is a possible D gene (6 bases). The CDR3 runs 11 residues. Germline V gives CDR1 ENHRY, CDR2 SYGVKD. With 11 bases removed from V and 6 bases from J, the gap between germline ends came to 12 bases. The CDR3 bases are TGTGCCTCGAGTAGGGGGGATACGCAGTATTTT. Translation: CASSRGDTQYF.

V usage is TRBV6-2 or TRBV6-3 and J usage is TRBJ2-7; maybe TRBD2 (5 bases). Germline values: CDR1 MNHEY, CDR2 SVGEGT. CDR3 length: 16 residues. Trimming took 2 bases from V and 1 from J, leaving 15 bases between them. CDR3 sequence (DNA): TGTGCCAGCAGTTACGGACCCCCGGGGTCATCCTACGAGCAGTACTTC. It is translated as CASSYGPPGSSYEQYF.

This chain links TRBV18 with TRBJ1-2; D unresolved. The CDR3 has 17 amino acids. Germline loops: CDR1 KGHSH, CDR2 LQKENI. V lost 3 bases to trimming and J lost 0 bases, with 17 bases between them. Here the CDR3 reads CASSPFSEVTANYGYTF. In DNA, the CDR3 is TGTGCCAGCTCACCCTTTTCAGAAGTAACAGCTAACTATGGCTACACCTTC.